This T cell receptor beta chain derives from a study of cytomegalovirus exposure and HLA in healthy donors. Notes on the study in general: In an earlier analysis, in 587 donors, most V segments appeared productive either ~87% or ~30% of the time. Some highly shared sequence variants likely arose as a pipeline artifact. Researchers had no immune exposure information except CMV serostatus available. For cytomegalovirus status, the classifier reportedly gave diagnoses with high specificity and sensitivity.

Both 60 Vbeta primers and 13 Jbeta primers went into the PCR. Generated by immunoSEQ multiplex PCR, the TCRdb table keeps only in-frame clones and is missing some. The sample has roughly 36,000 clones; 80% are singletons. To note about this clone: Its antigen is not known. The same CDR3 can be traced to other DNA sequences in this sample.

Trimming removed 0 bases at V and 3 bases at J, with 10 bases between. Germline V gene lookup returns CDR1 SGHRS and CDR2 YFSETQ. The CDR3 consists of 14 residues. The sequenced sample was PBMCs. The receptor was isolated from a male donor in good health and CMV-seronegative. V and J are TRBV5-1 and TRBJ2-7; D ambiguous. The CDR3 DNA reads as TGCGCCAGCAGCTTGGTAGGTACGGGCTACGAGCAGTACTTC. The encoded protein is CASSLVGTGYEQYF.